This T cell receptor (beta chain) was captured by sequencing in a study of T cell responses to AZD1222 COVID-19 vaccine (dated by TCRdb to the early 2020s). Describing the broader study: A total of 233 trial participants underwent TCR sequencing, of whom 200 to 220 received two doses of AZD1222 and around 25 received two doses of the MenACWY control vaccine. Trial participants were enrolled by age into 18-55, 56-69 and 70-plus year subgroups, with roughly 160, 29 and 62 TCR-sequenced participants respectively. What the work shows at the level of the full study, not this receptor alone: The 56-69-year group was small, and its depth increase did not reach significance, likely because of low power. Because no samples from the day 14 peak response were available, repertoires could be characterized only after the peak T cell response. Spike-specific TCR breadth and depth rose significantly after two AZD1222 doses compared with day 0 and with MenACWY recipients. CD4 TCRs associated with the vaccine covered the entire spike protein, and the dominant responses were in regions 160-218 and 743-854. Participants were mostly white British, with more females than males. The authors suggested clonal diversity may have been underestimated. Nearly half of unique spike-specific TCRs reportedly recognized epitopes outside regions mutated in the B.1.351 and B.1.1.7 variants. Conclusions about previously exposed vaccinees were limited because only six AZD1222 recipients were SARS-CoV-2 seropositive at baseline.

The CDR3 regions of human TCRbeta chains were analyzed by immunosequencing. On the study's bioinformatics: TCRs in the repertoires were matched against a reference library of SARS-CoV-2-specific TCRs that had been generated with the MIRA antigen-specificity platform. Breadth meant the fraction of unique TCRs that were SARS-CoV-2-associated, whereas depth meant the fraction of total T cells that were SARS-CoV-2-associated. Each spike-specific TCR was assigned to its reactive spike region and to a CD4 or CD8 class using the MIRA data. Log10-transformed breadth and depth values were compared by one-way ANOVA with Sidak's multiple comparisons tests. Not all clones reach the TCRdb copy of this immuneACCESS table, which keeps in-frame sequences only. Checked studies attribute under half of the gap to unresolved V genes and leave the rest unexplained. The DNA gave D and trimming, while V, J and clone size come from that table. The sample profile shows nearly 90,000 clones; 70% to 90% of them were found once. Clones ranked in the top ten supply 10% of the sample.

According to the study, the label for this sample's time point signals: baseline before first vaccination. The treatment or condition label, as the study defines it: meningococcal conjugate vaccine given as trial control. Vaccinee samples came from UK trials COV001 and COV002, including a single-blind randomized controlled phase 2/3 trial of AZD1222 (ChAdOx1 nCoV-19) in healthy adults. Trial participant PBMC samples were collected at day 0 and day 28 after the second dose for TCRbeta chain sequencing. The germline V gene encodes CDR1 SNHLY and CDR2 FYNNEI. From the cysteine up to the phenylalanine, the CDR3 has a length of 17 residues. Just CDR3 DNA is preserved here, 51 bases in frame from base 1. V loses 6 bases of germline sequence and J loses 4 bases, and the interval between the two ends is 23 bases. Notes on this clone: Its binding antigen is unknown. Nothing much larger sits one base from this clone, and base qualities are not available.

This material consisted of peripheral blood, taken on day 0 of MenACWY control vaccination. Here the chain combines TRBV2 and TRBJ2-3; the D gene assignment is ambiguous. The sequence came from an adult in good health. The sequence in DNA is TGTGCCAGCAGGGAGTCGATCCGGGTTATACGTCCAGATACGCAGTATTTT. It specifies CASRESIRVIRPDTQYF.